Shown below are 11 T cell receptor beta chains from a single sample sequenced in a study of CD8 T cells in Susac syndrome. With random hexamers, reverse transcription was performed on about 0.5 to 1 ug of RNA. Each CDR3 protein gets one entry after TCRdb re-called the immunoSEQ multiplex PCR reads with MiXCR. Among some 190,000 distinct CDR3 sequences listed, approximately 95% were seen once. The sample consisted of CD4+ T cells from PBMCs. Source of these receptors: a human donor with multiple sclerosis.

This CDR3 is CATSRDPGANTIYF. The CDR3 nucleotides read TGTGCCACCAGCAGAGATCCAGGGGCGAACACCATATATTTT. The chain employs TRBV15 and TRBJ1-3, with D possibly matching TRBD1 (6 bases). The CDR3 covers 14 residues. Germline values: CDR1 LNHNV, CDR2 YYDKDF (reference sequence). V lost 0 bases and J 7 bases, leaving 10 bases between the germline ends.

The genes are TRBV14 and TRBJ1-2; unclear D gene. CDR3 length equals 12 residues. V was trimmed by 10 bases and J by 4 bases, leaving 13 bases between them. Germline values: CDR1 SGHDN, CDR2 FVKESK. The DNA for the CDR3 is TGTGCCATCTCTGAAGCCCCCTATGGCTACACCTTC. Its translation is CAISEAPYGYTF.

A single count supports this clonotype. The V call is TRBV7-9, the J call TRBJ1-1; D remains unclear. Trimming pared 5 bases from V and 3 bases from J, leaving 10 bases between. CDR3 length: 13 residues. Germline CDR1 is SEHNR and CDR2 is FQNEAQ (reference sequence). CDR3 amino acids: CASSPRKDTEAFF. The CDR3 bases are TGTGCCAGCAGCCCCCGGAAGGACACTGAAGCTTTCTTT.

V gene TRBV29-1 combines with J gene TRBJ1-5; a weak D match, TRBD1 (5 bases). This CDR3 region has 13 residues. CDR1 is SQVTM, CDR2 ANQGSEA, per germline. The germline V and J ends were trimmed by 7 bases and 1 base, with 11 bases remaining between them. The CDR3 reads CSAAGDSNQPQHF. The CDR3 bases are TGCAGCGCAGCGGGGGACAGCAATCAGCCCCAGCATTTT. Based on the CDR3 plus reference TRBV29-1 and TRBJ1-5, the full variable domain is SAVISQKPSRDICQRGTSLTIQCQVDSQVTMMFWYRQQPGQSLTLIATANQGSEATYESGFVIDKFPISRPNLTFSTLTVSNMSPEDSSIYLCSAAGDSNQPQHFGDGTRLSIL.

The chain carries TRBV30 and TRBJ1-1; D not resolved. The germline V and J ends were trimmed by 4 bases and 2 bases, with 8 bases remaining between them. CDR1 is GTSNPN, CDR2 SVGIG, per germline (reference sequence). The CDR3 consists of 12 residues. The CDR3 is CAWNTDNTEAFF. CDR3 DNA: TGTGCCTGGAATACGGATAACACTGAAGCTTTCTTT.

The chain joins TRBV20-1 to TRBJ1-1, with 8 bases lining up with TRBD1. Germline V gene lookup returns CDR1 DFQATT and CDR2 SNEGSKA (reference sequence). The CDR3 has 15 amino acids. Germline trimming cut 6 bases from V and 1 base from J; bases unmatched to any gene: 10. The CDR3 DNA is TGCAGTGCCCAAAGACCGGGACAGGCGAACACTGAAGCTTTCTTT. Amino acids: CSAQRPGQANTEAFF.

The chain combines TRBV30 with TRBJ1-2; D might be TRBD1 (6 bases). This CDR3 has 13 amino acids. CDR1 and CDR2 from the germline V gene are GTSNPN and SVGIG (reference sequence). V shed 4 bases and J shed 3 bases, with 12 bases lying between them. Here the CDR3 reads CAWNSGTHYGYTF. The CDR3 DNA is TGTGCCTGGAATTCCGGGACACACTATGGCTACACCTTC.

This CDR3 is CSVGTERDTEAFF. The CDR3 DNA reads TGCAGCGTTGGGACAGAGCGGGACACTGAAGCTTTCTTT. This sequence joins TRBV29-1 and TRBJ1-1; D perhaps matches TRBD1 (6 bases). The CDR3 spans 13 residues. The germline CDR1 and CDR2 sequences are SQVTM and ANQGSEA. The V end lost 4 bases, the J end lost 3 bases, and 12 bases lay between the germline ends.

The chain couples TRBV12-3 or TRBV12-4 to TRBJ2-7; D might be TRBD2 (7 bases). Trimming left V 3 bases short and J 6 bases short, with 12 bases between. The length of the CDR3 is 13 residues. CDR3 loop: CASSFRGAIEQYF. The CDR3, as DNA: TGTGCCAGCAGTTTCCGGGGGGCAATCGAGCAGTACTTC.

The CDR3 sequence: CASSFITDTQYF. For the CDR3, the DNA is TGTGCCAGCAGCTTTATCACAGATACGCAGTATTTT. This chain uses TRBV5-6 with TRBJ2-3; no clear D. The CDR3 covers 12 residues. CDR1 and CDR2 from the germline V gene are SGHDT and YYEEEE. Trimming shortened V by 2 bases and J by 2 bases, and 3 bases separated the two germline ends.

The chain combines TRBV20-1 with TRBJ1-1; possibly TRBD1 for D (6 bases). The V gene's germline CDR1 is DFQATT and CDR2 SNEGSKA (reference sequence). V lost 4 bases and J 5 bases, leaving 17 bases between the germline ends. The CDR3 loop spans 14 amino acids. This CDR3 reads CSATRGGLGTEAFF. CDR3 DNA: TGCAGTGCTACGCGCGGGGGGCTTGGGACTGAAGCTTTCTTT.